What follows are 17 T cell receptor beta chains derived from one specimen sequenced in a study of T cell repertoires in cytomegalovirus infection. TCRdb itself ran the reads through MiXCR, one entry per CDR3 protein. Among 200,000 to 250,000 distinct CDR3 sequences listed, around 40% were seen once. These receptors are not linked to any known antigen. This sample comprised CD8+ T cells from cultured PBMCs, obtained from culture after CMV antigen stimulation. Source of these receptors: a human donor in good health (CMV status not recorded). Some clones in this sample may be carry-over from other donors' samples.

V usage is TRBV12-3 or TRBV12-4 and J usage is TRBJ1-4; D is unclear. Trimming shortened V by 5 bases and J by 11 bases, and 24 bases separated the two germline ends. The CDR3 has 16 residues. DNA for the CDR3: TGTGCCAGCAGTCACAGCCTCGGACCGGAAAGACGGAAACTGTTTTTT. It is translated as CASSHSLGPERRKLFF.

The chain links TRBV6-8 to TRBJ2-5, with D possibly being TRBD1 (5 bases). CDR3 length equals 14 residues. Germline CDR1 and CDR2: MNHGY and SAAAGT. V was shortened by 5 bases and J by 2 bases, with 12 bases between the two germline ends. DNA of the CDR3: TGTGCCAGCAGTGCCGTTCAGGGTCAAGAGACCCAGTACTTC. It specifies CASSAVQGQETQYF.

The V and J genes are TRBV27 and TRBJ2-3; 8 positions match TRBD2. Germline V CDR1 and CDR2: MNHEY, SMNVEV (reference sequence). The CDR3 spans 18 residues. Trimming removed 2 bases from V and 0 bases from J; junction bases left unmatched: 10. CDR3 bases: TGTGCCAGCAGTTTAGGCGTCGGGGTAGCGGGGAGCACAGATACGCAGTATTTT. Translation: CASSLGVGVAGSTDTQYF.

This CDR3 reads CASRPYRRYTDTQYF. CDR3 bases: TGTGCCAGCAGACCCTATCGCCGATACACAGATACGCAGTATTTT. The genes are TRBV6-8 and TRBJ2-3; D is uncertain. V lost 6 bases and J lost 2, with 15 bases in between. Germline V gene lookup returns CDR1 MNHGY and CDR2 SAAAGT. The CDR3 runs to 15 residues.

This clonotype was seen only a few times. This chain uses TRBV9 with TRBJ2-3, with 13 bases lining up with TRBD2. Germline CDR1 SGDLS, CDR2 YYNGEE. After removal of 5 bases from V and 5 bases from J, the junction contained 2 bases not matched to a gene. This CDR3 spans 14 amino acids. CDR3 coding DNA: TGTGCCAGCAGTCGACTAGCGGGAGGAGATACGCAGTATTTT. Protein product: CASSRLAGGDTQYF.

The chain combines TRBV7-8 with TRBJ2-7; possibly TRBD1 for D (6 bases). The CDR3 covers 16 residues. Germline values: CDR1 SGHVS, CDR2 FQNEAQ. The V gene lost 1 base and the J gene lost 0 bases, with 13 bases spanning the gap. The CDR3 reads CASSLDRQGRSYEQYF. The CDR3 DNA reads TGTGCCAGCAGCTTAGACCGGCAGGGGCGCTCCTACGAGCAGTACTTC. Full variable domain (missing parts from reference TRBV7-8 and TRBJ2-7): GAGVSQSPRYKVAKRGQDVALRCDPISGHVSLFWYQQALGQGPEFLTYFQNEAQLDKSGLPSDRFFAERPEGSVSTLKIQRTQQEDSAVYLCASSLDRQGRSYEQYFGPGTRLTVT.

The rearrangement uses TRBV28 and TRBJ1-2, with D possibly being TRBD1 (6 bases). The V gene's germline CDR1 is MDHEN and CDR2 SYDVKM. V lost 7 bases, J lost 4 bases, and 19 bases lay in between. The CDR3 totals 15 residues. This CDR3 is CASINNGGGGYGYTF. Here the CDR3 DNA reads TGTGCCAGCATTAATAATGGGGGGGGCGGCTATGGCTACACCTTC.

This clonotype was recorded a few times. The chain links TRBV7-9 to TRBJ2-7, with 8 bases identical to TRBD1. The V segment lost 2 bases and the J segment 0 bases; nucleotides outside the gene matches: 3. This CDR3 is built from 15 residues. Germline V gene lookup returns CDR1 SEHNR and CDR2 FQNEAQ (reference sequence). CDR3 DNA sequence: TGTGCCAGCAGCTTAATTCAGGGGGCCTCCTACGAGCAGTACTTC. Encoded protein: CASSLIQGASYEQYF.

This clonotype has more than one count but fewer than ten. The V gene is TRBV12-3 or TRBV12-4, the J gene TRBJ2-5; 11 bases fit TRBD2. V shed 6 bases, J shed 5 bases, and the junction held 8 bases outside the gene matches. This CDR3 comprises 15 residues. The CDR3 sequence is CASRIAGGLQETQYF. CDR3 coding DNA: TGTGCCAGCAGGATAGCGGGGGGGCTCCAGGAGACCCAGTACTTC.

This rearrangement joins TRBV4-3 to TRBJ1-6, with unresolved D. CDR3 length: 13 residues. The germline V and J ends were trimmed by 7 bases and 6 bases, with 10 bases remaining between them. CDR1 and CDR2 from the germline V gene are LGHNA and YSLEER. CDR3 bases: TGCGCCAGCAATCTAGGCAGTAATTCACCCCTCCACTTT. Translating gives CASNLGSNSPLHF.

The chain links TRBV2 to TRBJ2-1; D uncertain. The CDR3 runs to 11 residues. V shed 6 bases and J shed 8 bases, with 8 bases lying between them. Germline V gene lookup returns CDR1 SNHLY and CDR2 FYNNEI. The CDR3 protein is CASSIKDEQFF. The CDR3 nucleotides read TGTGCCAGCAGCATCAAGGATGAGCAGTTCTTC.

This clonotype was detected a few times. The chain carries TRBV11-2 and TRBJ1-2; maybe TRBD1 (5 bases). The CDR3 is made up of 13 amino acids. Trimming stripped 2 bases from V and 6 bases from J, with 10 bases between. Germline V gene sequence: CDR1 SGHAT, CDR2 FQNNGV. CDR3 coding DNA: TGTGCCAGCAGCTTATGGGACGCGGATGGCTACACCTTC. Encoded protein: CASSLWDADGYTF.

The chain carries TRBV20-1 and TRBJ2-1; 10 bases line up with TRBD1. The CDR3 sequence is 14 residues long. Unmatched junction bases numbered 6, after V lost 7 bases and J lost 3 bases. Germline V CDR1 and CDR2: DFQATT, SNEGSKA (reference sequence). The CDR3 DNA is TGCAGTGTCAGACAGGGGGCAGTCTACAATGAGCAGTTCTTC. Encoded protein: CSVRQGAVYNEQFF.

This chain joins TRBV4-2 and TRBJ2-1; perhaps TRBD2 as D (5 bases). This CDR3 is 17 amino acids long. The V gene's germline CDR1 is LGHNA and CDR2 YNFKEQ. V lost 0 bases and J 7 bases, leaving 19 bases between the germline ends. The CDR3 region has the DNA TGTGCCAGCAGCCAAGATCCGGCGGGTTTCTTTTGGAATGAGCAGTTCTTC. Translated, it gives CASSQDPAGFFWNEQFF.

The chain joins TRBV20-1 to TRBJ1-5; 8 bases match TRBD1. The CDR3 covers 16 residues. Germline values: CDR1 DFQATT, CDR2 SNEGSKA (reference sequence). J lost 6 bases, V lost 0 bases, and 10 bases had no gene match. The CDR3 region has the DNA TGCAGTGCTAGAGAGAAAGGAACAGGGGGGGTTCAGCCCCAGCATTTT. The encoded protein is CSAREKGTGGVQPQHF.

This chain uses TRBV7-9 with TRBJ2-7, with D perhaps assigned TRBD1 or TRBD2 (5 bases each). Trimming removed 1 base at V and 2 bases at J, with 12 bases between. Germline V CDR1 and CDR2: SEHNR, FQNEAQ (reference sequence). The CDR3 contains 15 residues. Here the CDR3 reads CASSLVEGLPYEQYF. CDR3 in DNA: TGTGCCAGCAGCTTAGTAGAGGGGCTGCCCTACGAGCAGTACTTC. Variable domain in full (rest from reference TRBV7-9 and TRBJ2-7): DTGVSQNPRHKITKRGQNVTFRCDPISEHNRLYWYRQTLGQGPEFLTYFQNEAQLEKSRLLSDRFSAERPKGSFSTLEIQRTEQGDSAMYLCASSLVEGLPYEQYFGPGTRLTVT.

The table lists this clonotype with many counts. This chain connects TRBV7-8 to TRBJ2-1, with 13 bases aligning to TRBD2. There are 19 residues in the CDR3. Germline CDR1 reads SGHVS; CDR2 reads FQNEAQ. J lost 0 bases, V lost 5 bases, and 10 bases had no gene match. Here the CDR3 reads CASSDPRTSGGSSYNEQFF. CDR3 nucleotide sequence: TGTGCCAGCAGCGACCCCCGGACTAGCGGGGGAAGCTCCTACAATGAGCAGTTCTTC. The variable domain in full, completed from reference TRBV7-8 and TRBJ2-1, reads GAGVSQSPRYKVAKRGQDVALRCDPISGHVSLFWYQQALGQGPEFLTYFQNEAQLDKSGLPSDRFFAERPEGSVSTLKIQRTQQEDSAVYLCASSDPRTSGGSSYNEQFFGPGTRLTVL.